This passage covers 3 T cell receptor beta chains from one sample sequenced in a study of post-analysis software for immune sequencing data (dated by TCRdb to the mid-2010s). Receptor libraries were prepared by PCR. These reads were obtained on an Illumina HiSeq 2500. Unique molecular identifiers were incorporated into TCR beta cDNA libraries to reduce PCR and sequencing biases. Starting from the raw public reads, TCRdb applied fastp trimming at Q25, assembled clones with MiXCR and retained in-frame beta chains. Identical CDR3 protein sequences are pooled into one entry, listed with their most common genes and DNA. In this sample the table shows roughly 870,000 distinct CDR3 sequences, around 50% of which occur a single time. The ten largest clones take up roughly 4.4% of the sample. The research as a whole found: Patients showed significantly higher frequencies than controls for 4 or 5 TRBV segments, among them TRBV5-6, TRBV5-1 and TRBV20-1.

Their recognized antigens are unknown. Sequencing input: blood. Receptors originate from a girl under 18 with multiple sclerosis.

The rearrangement uses TRBV5-6 and TRBJ1-2, with D hard to call. The V gene lost 2 bases and the J gene lost 0 bases, with 17 bases spanning the gap. The CDR3 covers 17 residues. Germline V lookup: CDR1 SGHDT, CDR2 YYEEEE. The CDR3 nucleotides read TGTGCCAGCAGCTTCCTTTCTTCGGTCCTCGCTAACTATGGCTACACCTTC. Translation: CASSFLSSVLANYGYTF.

The rearrangement uses TRBV20-1 and TRBJ2-3; 8 positions match TRBD1. The V gene's germline CDR1 is DFQATT and CDR2 SNEGSKA (reference sequence). The CDR3 has 14 residues. The CDR3 region has the DNA TGCAGCTTTCTCGGCAGGGGGCCCACAGATACGCAGTATTTT. Translation: CSFLGRGPTDTQYF.

V and J are TRBV20-1 and TRBJ2-3; D may match TRBD1 or TRBD2 (5 bases each). Germline loops: CDR1 DFQATT, CDR2 SNEGSKA (reference sequence). V lost 1 base and J lost 3, with 20 bases in between. This CDR3 is 17 amino acids long. The DNA for the CDR3 is TGCAGTGCTAGAGTTATCGAGAGAGGGGCGGTAACAGATACGCAGTATTTT. It specifies CSARVIERGAVTDTQYF.